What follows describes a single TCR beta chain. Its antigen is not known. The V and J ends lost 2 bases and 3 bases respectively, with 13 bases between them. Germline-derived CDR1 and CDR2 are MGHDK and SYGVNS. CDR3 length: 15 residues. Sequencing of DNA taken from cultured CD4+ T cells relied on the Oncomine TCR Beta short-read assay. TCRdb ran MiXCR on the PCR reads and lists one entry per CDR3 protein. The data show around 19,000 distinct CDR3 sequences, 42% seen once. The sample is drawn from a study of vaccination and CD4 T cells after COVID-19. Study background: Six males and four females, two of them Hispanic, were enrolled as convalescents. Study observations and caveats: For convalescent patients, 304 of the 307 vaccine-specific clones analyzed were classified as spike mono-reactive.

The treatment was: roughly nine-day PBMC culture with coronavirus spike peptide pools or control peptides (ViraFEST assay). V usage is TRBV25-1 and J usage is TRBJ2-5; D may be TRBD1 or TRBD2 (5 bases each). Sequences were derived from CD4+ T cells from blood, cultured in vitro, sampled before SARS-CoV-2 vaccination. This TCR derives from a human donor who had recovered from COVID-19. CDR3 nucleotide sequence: TGTGCCAGCAGTGAAAGGGGACCGCTAAAAGAGACCCAGTACTTC. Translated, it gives CASSERGPLKETQYF.